The sequence of this TCR beta chain was determined in a study of blood T cells in healthy people across ages. Donors were systemically healthy Caucasian individuals from Russia aged about 6 to 90 years. The CDR3 extends over 16 amino acids. CDR1 and CDR2 (germline): LGHNA, YSLEER. With 1 base clipped from V and 4 bases from J, the junction kept 9 bases outside the gene matches. This clonotype was found a few times. PCR was performed a second time for about 6 to 12 cycles using a sample-barcoded 5' primer and a J-beta primer mix. Researchers report that a template-switch adaptor with 12 random nucleotides tagged each cDNA molecule. TCRdb re-called the 5' RACE reads through MiXCR, storing one row per CDR3 protein. The data show some 560,000 distinct CDR3 sequences, roughly a quarter seen once. The same data also went into a second study, on T cells of mothers and their children. This second study says: Each mother yielded more than 9.5 million TCR beta CDR3 reads. Each child yielded some 3 million reads.

The TCR originated in a boy between 2 and 10 years old in good health. Sequenced input: blood. The chain uses TRBV4-3 and TRBJ1-2; 7 nucleotides line up with TRBD1. CDR3 in amino acids: CASSQVPSGGRYGYTF. In DNA form, the CDR3 reads TGCGCCAGCAGCCAAGTCCCCTCAGGGGGACGCTATGGCTACACCTTC.